This TCR beta chain originates from a study of CD8+CD57+ T cells in acquired aplastic anemia. Study background: Mean yield of DNA from sorted CD4+ and CD8+ cells was approximately 3 ug.

TCR beta VDJ combinations and CDR3 sequences were profiled from genomic DNA. A single record per CDR3 protein comes from TCRdb applying MiXCR to the reads. The profile shows 100,000 to 150,000 distinct CDR3 sequences, around 48% of them singletons. This clonotype has ten or more counts. A read error may account for a junction end that differs from germline. The CDR3 length is 11 residues. Germline-derived CDR1 and CDR2 are LNHDA and SQIVND (reference sequence). The rearrangement joins TRBV19 to TRBJ1-2; no clear D gene. The sample was sorted CD4+, CD8+, or CD8+CD57+ T cells (not recorded which) from PBMCs. The clonotype was recovered from a human donor in good health, serving as a control. The CDR3 reads CASSSGPGFTF. CDR3 DNA: TGTGCCAGTAGCAGCGGACCAGGCTTCACCTTC.